Given below is one TCR beta chain in context. The multiple sclerosis control group comprised treatment-naive patients with stable or active relapsing-remitting disease. While CD8+ and CD4+ T cells were isolated negatively, TEMRA cells were enriched by FACS. V was cut by 1 base and J by 4 bases, with 13 bases left in between. This CDR3 is 14 amino acids long. The germline V gene has CDR1 GTSNPN and CDR2 SVGIG (reference sequence). RNA amounts of roughly 0.45 to 1 ug underwent reverse transcription with random hexamers. In TCRdb, the immunoSEQ multiplex PCR reads were re-called with MiXCR into one record per CDR3 protein. The sample lists around 200,000 distinct CDR3 sequences; more than 90% were seen once. The data stem from a study of CD8 T cells in Susac syndrome.

What was sequenced was CD4+ T cells from PBMCs. This sequence was found in a human donor with multiple sclerosis. The chain employs TRBV30 and TRBJ1-2, with D unresolved. CDR3 nucleotide sequence: TGTGCCTGGAGTGCGGGGTCAGCGGTCTATGGCTACACCTTC. Translated: CAWSAGSAVYGYTF.